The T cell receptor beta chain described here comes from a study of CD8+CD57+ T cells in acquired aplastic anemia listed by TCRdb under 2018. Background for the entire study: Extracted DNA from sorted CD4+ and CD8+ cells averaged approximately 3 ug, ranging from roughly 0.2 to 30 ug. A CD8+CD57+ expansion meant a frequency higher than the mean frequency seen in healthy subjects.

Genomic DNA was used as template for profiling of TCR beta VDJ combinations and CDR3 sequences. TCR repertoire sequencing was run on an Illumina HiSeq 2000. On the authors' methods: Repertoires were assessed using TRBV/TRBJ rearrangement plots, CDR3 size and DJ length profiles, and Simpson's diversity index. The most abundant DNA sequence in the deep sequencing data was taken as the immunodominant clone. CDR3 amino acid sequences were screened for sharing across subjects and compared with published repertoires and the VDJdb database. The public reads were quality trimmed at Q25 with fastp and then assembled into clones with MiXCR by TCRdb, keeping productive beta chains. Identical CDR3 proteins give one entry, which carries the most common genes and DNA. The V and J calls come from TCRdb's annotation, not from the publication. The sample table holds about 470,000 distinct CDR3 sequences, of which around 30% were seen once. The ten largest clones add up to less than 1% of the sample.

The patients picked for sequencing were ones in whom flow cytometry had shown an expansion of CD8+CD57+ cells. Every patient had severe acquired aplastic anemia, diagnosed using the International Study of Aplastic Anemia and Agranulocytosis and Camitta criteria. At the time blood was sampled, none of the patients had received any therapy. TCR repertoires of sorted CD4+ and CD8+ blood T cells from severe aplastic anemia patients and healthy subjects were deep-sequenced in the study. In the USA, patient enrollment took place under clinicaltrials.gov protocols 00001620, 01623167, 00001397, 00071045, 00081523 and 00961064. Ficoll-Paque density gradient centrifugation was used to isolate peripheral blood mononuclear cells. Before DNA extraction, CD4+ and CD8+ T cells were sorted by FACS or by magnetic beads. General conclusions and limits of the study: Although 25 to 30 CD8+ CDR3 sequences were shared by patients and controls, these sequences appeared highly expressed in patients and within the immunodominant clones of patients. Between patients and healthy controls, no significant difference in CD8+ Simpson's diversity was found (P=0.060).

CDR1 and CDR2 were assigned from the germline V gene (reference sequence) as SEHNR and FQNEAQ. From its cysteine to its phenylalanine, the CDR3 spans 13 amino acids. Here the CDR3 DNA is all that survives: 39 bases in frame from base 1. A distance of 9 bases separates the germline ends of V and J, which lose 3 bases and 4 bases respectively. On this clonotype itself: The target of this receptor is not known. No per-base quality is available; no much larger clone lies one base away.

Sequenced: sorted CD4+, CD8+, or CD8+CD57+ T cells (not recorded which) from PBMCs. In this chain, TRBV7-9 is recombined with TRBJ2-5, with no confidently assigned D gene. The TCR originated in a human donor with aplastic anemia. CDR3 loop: CASSLSAGETQYF. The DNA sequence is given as TGTGCCAGCAGCTTGTCCGCTGGAGAGACCCAGTACTTC.